This T cell receptor beta chain appears in the sequencing data of a study of cytomegalovirus exposure and HLA in healthy donors. Notes on the study in general: Earlier analysis found most TCR beta V segments productive about 90% or about 30% of the time. The study designated 160 or so TCR beta chains cytomegalovirus-associated.

This clone was seen a few times. Its matching antigen is unknown. V was clipped by 3 bases and J by 3 bases, with 14 bases between them. This CDR3 is 16 amino acids long. The germline gives CDR1 SEHNR, CDR2 FQNEAQ (reference sequence). Likely unrecorded immune exposures existed in these nominally healthy donors. Amplification used 60 Vbeta primers and 13 Jbeta primers. Repertoires were generated with immunoSEQ multiplex PCR, while TCRdb's copy carries only in-frame clones and drops some. The repertoire holds 150,000 to 200,000 clones, with 70% as singletons. The sequenced sample was PBMCs. The sequence was collected from a man aged 18 to 29 in good health and CMV-seropositive. The genes are TRBV7-9 and TRBJ1-4; D may be TRBD1 (5 bases). The CDR3 DNA reads TGTGCCAGCAGCTTCTTTGCGGGGCGATCTAATGAAAAACTGTTTTTT. It translates to CASSFFAGRSNEKLFF.